The 18 T cell receptor beta chains listed next were all sequenced from one sample in a study of cytomegalovirus exposure and HLA in healthy donors. PCR amplification relied on 60 Vbeta primers (plus 13 Jbeta primers). The repertoire was sequenced with immunoSEQ multiplex PCR; TCRdb's copy has only in-frame clones and lacks some. The repertoire consists of around 140,000 clones, with about four fifths occurring once and the leading ten covering roughly 6%. The sample comprised PBMCs. The receptors here all came from a middle-aged woman in good health and CMV-seropositive.

V usage is TRBV15 and J usage is TRBJ1-2, with D maybe TRBD1 (5 bases). The V end lost 0 bases, the J end lost 5 bases, and 7 bases lay between the germline ends. Germline CDR1 and CDR2: LNHNV and YYDKDF (reference sequence). The CDR3 covers 13 residues. The DNA of the CDR3 is TGTGCCACCAGCAGAGATGGGGGGTATGGCTACACCTTC. Protein: CATSRDGGYGYTF.

The CDR3 spells CSVEGQRADTQYF. The CDR3 nucleotides are TGCAGCGTTGAGGGACAGAGGGCAGATACGCAGTATTTT. The chain is built from TRBV29-1 and TRBJ2-3; TRBD1 aligns across 7 bases. Trimming at V came to 3 bases and at J to 4 bases, leaving 4 bases not matched to a gene. The CDR3 covers 13 residues. Germline V gives CDR1 SQVTM, CDR2 ANQGSEA.

The chain combines TRBV4-1 with TRBJ2-2; 10 nucleotides agree with TRBD2. J lost 6 bases, V lost 6 bases, and 1 base had no gene match. CDR3 length: 13 residues. Germline values: CDR1 MGHRA, CDR2 YSYEKL. The CDR3: CASRSGRAGELFF. The DNA of the CDR3 is TGCGCCAGCAGGAGCGGGAGGGCCGGGGAGCTGTTTTTT.

The gene calls are TRBV5-6 and TRBJ2-7, with 8 bases fitting TRBD2. J lost 7 bases, V lost 0 bases, and 9 bases had no gene match. Germline V gene data show CDR1 as SGHDT and CDR2 as YYEEEE. CDR3 length: 15 residues. The CDR3: CASSLAGGGRREQYF. The CDR3 DNA reads TGTGCCAGCAGCTTGGCCGGCGGGGGGCGCAGAGAGCAGTACTTC.

The chain uses TRBV5-4 and TRBJ2-5, with 7 positions matching TRBD2. V lost 4 bases and J lost 6; bases outside the gene matches: 6. Germline V lookup: CDR1 SGHNT, CDR2 YYREEE (reference sequence). This CDR3 contains 13 residues. The CDR3 here is CASSQTSAKTQYF. The CDR3 nucleotides read TGTGCCAGCAGCCAAACTAGCGCTAAGACCCAGTACTTC.

In the case of this clone: Other DNA sequences from this sample encode an identical CDR3 as well. This chain connects TRBV5-1 to TRBJ1-1; a weak D match, TRBD1 (5 bases). The CDR3 has 14 amino acids. Trimming shortened V by 2 bases and J by 1 base, and 9 bases separated the two germline ends. Germline CDR1 SGHRS, CDR2 YFSETQ. This CDR3 reads CASSFDGGNTEAFF. In DNA form, the CDR3 reads TGCGCCAGCAGCTTCGACGGGGGGAACACTGAAGCTTTCTTT.

This CDR3 reads CASSGRDEQYF. The CDR3 DNA follows: TGTGCCAGCAGTGGGAGGGACGAGCAGTACTTC. The chain carries TRBV28 and TRBJ2-7, with 7 nucleotides matching TRBD2. This CDR3 has 11 residues. The germline gives CDR1 MDHEN, CDR2 SYDVKM. V was pared by 5 bases and J by 5 bases, with 0 bases of the junction left unmatched.

This clone was counted only a few times. The rearrangement links TRBV4-1 to TRBJ2-3; a weak D match, TRBD1 (6 bases). CDR1 is MGHRA, CDR2 YSYEKL, per germline. Trimming cost V 5 bases and J 9 bases, with 18 bases left between them. The CDR3 totals 14 residues. The CDR3 DNA reads TGCGCCAGCAGCAAATCGGACAGTTTCTTAACGCAGTATTTT. Translating it yields CASSKSDSFLTQYF.

The gene calls are TRBV2 and TRBJ2-7; maybe TRBD1 (6 bases). The CDR3 is made up of 14 amino acids. CDR1 is SNHLY, CDR2 FYNNEI, per germline. V was cut by 7 bases and J by 1 base, with 14 bases left in between. The CDR3 reads CASTRVQGSYEQYF. CDR3 DNA: TGTGCCAGCACCCGAGTGCAGGGGTCCTACGAGCAGTACTTC.

Regarding this clone: The junction shows a germline mismatch at one end, possibly a read error. The rearrangement uses TRBV2 and TRBJ2-7, with 9 positions matching TRBD2. Germline values: CDR1 SNHLY, CDR2 FYNNEI. The CDR3 is made up of 11 amino acids. This CDR3 is CASRRLAALSF. As DNA, the CDR3 is TGTGCCAGCAGACGACTAGCGGCCCTCTCCTTC.

V and J are TRBV13 and TRBJ2-5; TRBD2 matches 12 bases. Per germline, CDR1 PRHDT and CDR2 FYEKMQ (reference sequence). The CDR3 loop spans 16 amino acids. The J segment lost 4 bases and the V segment lost 5 bases, leaving 8 bases of the junction unmatched. CDR3 amino acids: CASSIRLAGVGETQYF. In DNA, the CDR3 is TGTGCCAGCAGCATAAGACTAGCGGGAGTGGGAGAGACCCAGTACTTC.

V and J are TRBV11-3 and TRBJ2-1; 10 nucleotides agree with TRBD2. Germline V CDR1 and CDR2: SGHNT, YENEEA. The CDR3 length is 15 residues. With V trimmed by 4 bases and J by 4 bases, 4 bases remained unmatched. The CDR3, as DNA: TGTGCCAGCAGCTCCGGACTAGCGGATTACAATGAGCAGTTCTTC. Encoded protein: CASSSGLADYNEQFF.

This clone was found once. The chain is built from TRBV5-1 and TRBJ2-7; weak D call: TRBD2 (5 bases). Germline CDR1 SGHRS, CDR2 YFSETQ. The CDR3 consists of 13 residues. The V end lost 5 bases, the J end lost 0 bases, and 9 bases lay between the germline ends. CDR3 loop: CASREESSYEQYF. In nucleotides, the CDR3 is TGCGCCAGCAGGGAGGAAAGCTCCTACGAGCAGTACTTC.

As to this clone: Compared with germline, one end of the junction differs, possibly owing to a read error. The gene calls are TRBV7-9 and TRBJ2-5; 13 positions agree with TRBD2. This CDR3 is built from 16 residues. Germline CDR1 and CDR2: SEHNR and FQNEAQ (reference sequence). Here the CDR3 DNA reads TGTTCCAGCAGCCAAACCGGGACTAGCGGGAAAGAGACCCAGTACTTC. This codes for CSSSQTGTSGKETQYF.

The chain joins TRBV5-4 to TRBJ1-1; D is possibly TRBD1 (5 bases). CDR3 length equals 14 residues. V lost 3 bases, J lost 5 bases, and 14 bases lay in between. Looked up from germline, CDR1 is SGHNT and CDR2 is YYREEE (reference sequence). The CDR3 bases are TGTGCCAGCAGCTACTCAGGGATACTAACTGAAGCTTTCTTT. This gives the protein CASSYSGILTEAFF.

This sequence joins TRBV2 and TRBJ2-1; D may be TRBD2 (6 bases). The CDR3 covers 15 residues. CDR1 is SNHLY and CDR2 is FYNNEI in the germline V gene. The germline V and J ends were trimmed by 2 bases and 3 bases, with 11 bases remaining between them. The CDR3 DNA sequence: TGTGCCAGCAGTGAATGGCTAGCGATCTACAATGAGCAGTTCTTC. As protein: CASSEWLAIYNEQFF. Drawing the rest from reference TRBV2 and TRBJ2-1, the complete variable domain is EPEVTQTPSHQVTQMGQEVILRCVPISNHLYFYWYRQILGQKVEFLVSFYNNEISEKSEIFDDQFSVERPDGSNFTLKIRSTKLEDSAMYFCASSEWLAIYNEQFFGPGTRLTVL.

V usage is TRBV5-4 and J usage is TRBJ2-7; D remains unclear. V dropped 1 base and J dropped 2 bases, with 7 bases sitting between them. CDR3 length equals 13 residues. CDR1 is SGHNT and CDR2 is YYREEE in the germline V gene (reference sequence). CDR3 bases: TGTGCCAGCAGCTTGAATGCGCCCTACGAGCAGTACTTC. It encodes CASSLNAPYEQYF.

The chain combines TRBV6-4 with TRBJ1-1; possibly TRBD1 for D (5 bases). V lost 4 bases and J lost 5, with 11 bases in between. Germline assignment: CDR1 MRHNA and CDR2 SNTAGT. This CDR3 comprises 13 residues. CDR3 region: CASSAAGGTEAFF. The CDR3, as DNA: TGTGCCAGCAGTGCCGCGGGGGGGACTGAAGCTTTCTTT.